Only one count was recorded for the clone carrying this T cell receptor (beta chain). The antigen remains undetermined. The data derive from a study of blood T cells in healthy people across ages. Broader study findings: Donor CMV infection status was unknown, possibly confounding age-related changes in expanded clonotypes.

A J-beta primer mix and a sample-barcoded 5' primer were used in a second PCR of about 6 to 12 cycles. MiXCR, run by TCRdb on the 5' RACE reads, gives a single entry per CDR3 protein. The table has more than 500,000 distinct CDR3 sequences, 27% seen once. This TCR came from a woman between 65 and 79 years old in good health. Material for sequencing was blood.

The CDR3 coding sequence is TGCAGCGTGGGTACTAGCGGGGATTACCAAGAGACCCAGTACTTC. Its protein is CSVGTSGDYQETQYF. The V and J genes are TRBV29-1 and TRBJ2-5, with 10 bases identical to TRBD2. From germline, CDR1 is SQVTM and CDR2 ANQGSEA. V was pared by 6 bases and J by 0 bases, with 7 bases of the junction left unmatched. CDR3 size: 15 residues.